This T cell receptor (beta chain) was identified in a study of CD8 T cells in ankylosing spondylitis. Findings and caveats of the study: There was a TCR beta motif, made of several highly homologous variants, that appeared characteristic of ankylosing spondylitis blood. There was reportedly significant enrichment of clones that were disease-linked in matched ankylosing spondylitis synovial fluid.

This clonotype was counted many times. The antigen is unknown. A quantitative 5'-RACE method, one with molecular barcodes, was used to make TCR beta libraries. TCRdb re-analysed the 5' RACE reads in MiXCR, keeping a single row per CDR3 protein. The sample carries hundreds of thousands of distinct CDR3 sequences, over 15% recorded once. V shed 6 bases and J shed 6 bases, with 14 bases lying between them. CDR3 length: 14 amino acids. This TCR was recovered from a male donor with ankylosing spondylitis. Input material: blood, either unsorted or a sorted T cell fraction (not recorded which). The chain joins TRBV12-3 or TRBV12-4 to TRBJ2-2; D not resolved. CDR3 coding DNA: TGTGCCAGCAGGCAGTACATTGAGGCCGGGGAGCTGTTTTTT. Its translation: CASRQYIEAGELFF.